This is a list of T cell receptor beta chains from one sample in a study of shared clonotypes between healthy human individuals. Some clones are missing from TCRdb's copy, which holds only in-frame ones; the method was immunoSEQ multiplex PCR. The sample carries around 2,100,000 clones, less than 95% recorded once. The sample was naive CD8+ T cells sorted from blood. Source of these receptors: a man aged 18 to 29 in good health. Each CDR3 is given with its conserved first and last residue. A D gene is named only where the DNA matches it firmly. Clone size appears in some rows only: once, few, many, or a class for an expanded clone.

>-|TRBJ2-1|TRBV19|16|-
CASSRLSGVGYNEQFF
TGTGCCAGTAGTAGGCTGTCGGGAGTCGGGTACAATGAGCAGTTCTTC
>-|TRBJ2-7|TRBV27|12|-
CASGWSVSEQYF
TGTGCCAGCGGATGGAGTGTGAGCGAGCAGTACTTC
>once|TRBJ2-5|TRBV6-6|16|-
CASSNYRLPTEETQYF
TGTGCCAGCAGTAATTACAGACTACCGACAGAAGAGACCCAGTACTTC
>-|TRBJ2-6|TRBV6-5|16|-
CASSYLLGSGANVLTF
TGTGCCAGCAGTTACCTACTGGGCTCTGGGGCCAACGTCCTGACTTTC
>-|TRBJ2-2|TRBV15|13|TRBD2
CATGREGTGELFF
TGTGCCACGGGGCGGGAGGGCACCGGGGAGCTGTTTTTT
>-|TRBJ1-5|TRBV19|15|-
CASSILTWGNQPQHF
TGTGCCAGTAGTATCCTCACTTGGGGGAATCAGCCCCAGCATTTT
>-|TRBJ2-7|TRBV7-9|13|-
CASSWDGPYEQYF
TGTGCCAGCAGCTGGGACGGACCCTACGAGCAGTACTTC
>-|TRBJ2-5|TRBV6-5|13|-
CASRRGIQETQYF
TGTGCCAGCCGGAGGGGGATCCAAGAGACCCAGTACTTC
>-|TRBJ2-7|TRBV19|14|TRBD1
CASSIDGRGIEQYF
TGTGCCAGTAGTATAGACGGCAGGGGGATCGAGCAGTACTTC
>-|TRBJ2-7|TRBV29-1|13|TRBD1
CSVVGTGGYEQYF
TGCAGCGTGGTGGGGACAGGGGGATACGAGCAGTACTTC
>-|TRBJ2-7|TRBV7-9|17|TRBD2
CASSSRGASGSSYEQYF
TGTGCCAGCAGCTCCAGGGGCGCTAGCGGGAGCTCCTACGAGCAGTACTTC
>once|TRBJ2-7|TRBV28|13|-
CASTFGPPYEQYF
TGTGCCAGCACCTTCGGGCCTCCCTACGAGCAGTACTTC
>-|TRBJ2-7|TRBV4-1|15|-
CASSQGPTVSYEQYF
TGCGCCAGCAGCCAAGGACCCACGGTCTCCTACGAGCAGTACTTC
>-|TRBJ2-7|TRBV27|12|-
CASSLRGDEQYF
TGTGCCAGCAGTTTAAGAGGGGACGAGCAGTACTTC
>-|TRBJ2-1|TRBV6-6|16|TRBD2
CASSYKGLPDYNEQFF
TGTGCCAGCAGTTACAAGGGACTACCCGATTACAATGAGCAGTTCTTC
>-|TRBJ2-7|TRBV5-6|13|-
CASSSVRAGEQYF
TGTGCCAGCAGCAGCGTCAGGGCGGGCGAGCAGTACTTC
>-|TRBJ1-4|TRBV9|15|TRBD1
CASSVGQGLSEKLFF
TGTGCCAGCAGCGTGGGACAGGGGCTTAGTGAAAAACTGTTTTTT
>-|TRBJ1-6|TRBV7-9|16|-
CASSATRAPYNSPLHF
TGTGCCAGCAGCGCGACCCGCGCCCCCTATAATTCACCCCTCCACTTT
>-|TRBJ1-2|TRBV4-1|14|TRBD1
CASSHPGGSYGYTF
TGCGCCAGCAGCCACCCAGGGGGTAGCTATGGCTACACCTTC
>-|TRBJ2-7|TRBV19|15|TRBD1
CASSIDDREDYEQYF
TGTGCCAGTAGTATAGATGACAGGGAAGACTACGAGCAGTACTTC
>-|TRBJ2-4|TRBV6-1|16|-
CASSEGRGEAKNIQYF
TGTGCCAGCAGTGAAGGGAGGGGCGAGGCCAAAAACATTCAGTACTTC
>-|TRBJ1-1|TRBV6-5|15|TRBD1
CASRRRQGRDTEAFF
TGTGCCAGCAGGCGACGACAGGGGCGGGACACTGAAGCTTTCTTT
>once|TRBJ2-1|TRBV9|13|-
CASSVGRLNEQFF
TGTGCCAGCAGCGTAGGGAGGCTCAATGAGCAGTTCTTC
>-|TRBJ2-7|TRBV13|13|-
CASSLYRIGEQYF
TGTGCCAGCAGCTTATACAGGATCGGCGAGCAGTACTTC
>-|TRBJ2-7|TRBV7-9|12|-
CASRGLNYEQYF
TGTGCCAGCAGGGGACTGAACTACGAGCAGTACTTC
>-|TRBJ2-6|TRBV7-3|17|TRBD1
CASSYGTAISGANVLTF
TGTGCCAGCAGCTACGGGACAGCGATCTCTGGGGCCAACGTCCTGACTTTC
>-|TRBJ2-3|TRBV1|16|-
CTSSPGLAGVSDTQYF
TGCACCAGCAGCCCGGGACTAGCGGGAGTTTCAGATACGCAGTATTTT
>-|TRBJ1-4|TRBV19|13|-
CASSIVVREKLFF
TGTGCCAGTAGTATAGTGGTCCGTGAAAAACTGTTTTTT
>-|TRBJ2-3|TRBV9|13|-
CASSGSSTDTQYF
TGTGCCAGCAGCGGTTCTAGCACAGATACGCAGTATTTT
>once|TRBJ2-7|TRBV7-2|15|TRBD1
CASSLEGQGAIEQYF
TGTGCCAGCAGCTTAGAGGGACAGGGGGCGATTGAGCAGTACTTC
>-|TRBJ1-5|TRBV6-6|15|-
CASSYTDTSNQPQHF
TGTGCCAGCAGTTACACGGACACAAGCAATCAGCCCCAGCATTTT
>-|TRBJ2-7|TRBV5-4|12|-
CASSLGGHEQYF
TGTGCCAGCAGCTTGGGGGGCCACGAGCAGTACTTC
>-|TRBJ2-7|TRBV6-5|16|TRBD2
CASSYRSGGASYEQYF
TGTGCCAGCAGTTACCGATCGGGAGGTGCCTCCTACGAGCAGTACTTC
>-|TRBJ2-7|TRBV2|11|-
CASSEFSEQYF
TGTGCCAGCAGTGAATTTAGCGAGCAGTACTTC
>-|TRBJ1-2|TRBV5-5|14|-
CASSRKEQVQGYTF
TGTGCCAGCAGCCGGAAAGAGCAGGTCCAGGGCTACACCTTC
>-|TRBJ1-2|TRBV28|15|TRBD1
CASSSNPTGNYGYTF
TGTGCCAGCAGTTCTAATCCGACAGGGAACTATGGCTACACCTTC
>-|TRBJ2-6|TRBV5-6|17|TRBD2
CASSELALISGANVLTF
TGTGCCAGCAGCGAACTAGCGTTAATCTCTGGGGCCAACGTCCTGACTTTC
>-|TRBJ2-7|TRBV6-5|12|-
CASSYSTGEQYF
TGTGCCAGCAGTTACAGTACGGGCGAGCAGTACTTC
>-|TRBJ2-2|TRBV13|13|-
CASSLVGAGELFF
TGTGCCAGCAGCTTAGTAGGGGCCGGGGAGCTGTTTTTT
>-|TRBJ1-2|TRBV7-9|10|-
CASSGRGYTF
TGTGCCAGCAGCGGCCGTGGCTACACCTTC
>once|TRBJ2-7|TRBV28|19|TRBD2
CASSLVFNVSGDLSYEQYF
TGTGCCAGCAGTTTAGTATTCAACGTCAGCGGGGACCTGTCCTACGAGCAGTACTTC
>-|TRBJ1-1|TRBV9|15|-
CASSVSPGSTTEAFF
TGTGCCAGCAGCGTTAGCCCGGGGAGCACGACTGAAGCTTTCTTT
>-|TRBJ2-7|TRBV5-4|14|TRBD1
CASSPGDRANEQYF
TGTGCCAGCAGCCCCGGGGACAGGGCTAACGAGCAGTACTTC
>-|TRBJ2-2|TRBV28|14|-
CASSSLGEAGELFF
TGTGCCAGCAGCTCCTTGGGGGAGGCCGGGGAGCTGTTTTTT
>-|TRBJ2-7|TRBV6-1|15|-
CASSQIRDFSYEQYF
TGTGCCAGCAGTCAAATACGGGACTTCTCCTACGAGCAGTACTTC
>-|TRBJ2-2|TRBV5-6|16|TRBD2
CASSLAPGLGGGELFF
TGTGCCAGCAGCTTGGCCCCGGGACTAGGTGGCGGGGAGCTGTTTTTT